This TCR beta chain was sequenced during a study of sequential checkpoint blockade in melanoma. Trimming cost V 6 bases and J 0 bases, with 9 bases left between them. This CDR3 spans 15 amino acids. Germline CDR1 reads MNHGY; CDR2 reads SAAAGT. This clone was seen a few times. Documented treatment: randomized to nivolumab then ipilimumab (arm A) or the reverse (arm B). Clones were sequenced by immunoSEQ multiplex PCR, and TCRdb holds only the in-frame ones, with some missing. The sample consists of around 10,000 clones, about 25% of them appearing once. The receptor's source is a human donor with melanoma. The starting material was tumor tissue (inferred from file names), obtained from a patient given nivolumab and ipilimumab in sequence. V and J are TRBV6-8 and TRBJ2-6; D is uncertain. In nucleotides, the CDR3 is TGTGCCAGCAGCTATCGGTTCTCTGGGGCCAACGTCCTGACTTTC. It yields the protein CASSYRFSGANVLTF.